This TCR beta chain derives from a study of blood T cell repertoires in COVID-19. About the study: Sites in the United States, Italy and Spain provided acute and convalescent COVID-19 samples. The analysed material was cDNA or gDNA that came from T cells, B-cell-depleted T cells, or PBMCs.

Trimming left V 4 bases short and J 10 bases short, with 11 bases between. Per germline, CDR1 SGHRS and CDR2 YFSETQ. The length of the CDR3 is 11 residues. TCRdb's table, derived via immunoSEQ multiplex PCR, lists solely in-frame clones and lacks some. The sample includes 97,000 or so clones, about 86% seen only once; the top ten take roughly 4%. Input material: peripheral blood. The gene calls are TRBV5-1 and TRBJ1-2, with a weak D call TRBD1 (5 bases). The sequence came from a man aged 55-75 years with acute or convalescent COVID-19. CDR3 residues: CASSPGGYYTF. The CDR3 DNA sequence: TGCGCCAGCAGCCCCGGGGGTTACTACACCTTC.